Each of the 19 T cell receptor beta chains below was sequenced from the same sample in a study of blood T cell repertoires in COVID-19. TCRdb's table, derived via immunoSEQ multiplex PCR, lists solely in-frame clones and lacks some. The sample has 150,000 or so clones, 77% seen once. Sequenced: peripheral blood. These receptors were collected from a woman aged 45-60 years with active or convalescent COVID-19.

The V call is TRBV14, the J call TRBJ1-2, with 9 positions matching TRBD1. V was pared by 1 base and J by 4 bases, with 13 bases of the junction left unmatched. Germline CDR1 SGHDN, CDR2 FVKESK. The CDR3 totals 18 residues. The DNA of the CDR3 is TGTGCCAGCAGCCAAGGATTGGGACAGGGTAACCCCCTCTATGGCTACACCTTC. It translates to CASSQGLGQGNPLYGYTF.

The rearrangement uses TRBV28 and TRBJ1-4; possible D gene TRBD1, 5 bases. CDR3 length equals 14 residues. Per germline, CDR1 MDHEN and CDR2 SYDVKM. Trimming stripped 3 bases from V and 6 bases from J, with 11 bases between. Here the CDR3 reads CASSLGGGDEKLFF. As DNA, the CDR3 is TGTGCCAGCAGTTTGGGGGGGGGAGATGAAAAACTGTTTTTT.

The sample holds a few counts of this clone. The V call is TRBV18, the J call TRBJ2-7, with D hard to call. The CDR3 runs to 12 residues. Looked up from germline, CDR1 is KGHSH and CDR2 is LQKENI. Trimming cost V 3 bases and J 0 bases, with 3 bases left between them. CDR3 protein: CASSPHSYEQYF. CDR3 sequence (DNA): TGTGCCAGCTCACCCCACTCCTACGAGCAGTACTTC.

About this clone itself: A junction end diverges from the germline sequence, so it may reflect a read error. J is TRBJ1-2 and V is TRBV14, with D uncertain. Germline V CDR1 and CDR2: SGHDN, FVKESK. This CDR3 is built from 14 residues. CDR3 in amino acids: CAMRRAGSNYGYTF. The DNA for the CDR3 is TGCGCCATGAGGAGGGCCGGGAGTAACTATGGCTACACCTTC.

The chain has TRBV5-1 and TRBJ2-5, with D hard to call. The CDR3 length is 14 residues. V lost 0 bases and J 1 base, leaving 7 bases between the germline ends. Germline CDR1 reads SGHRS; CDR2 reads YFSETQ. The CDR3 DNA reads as TGCGCCAGCAGCTTGGGGCAGATCCAAGAGACCCAGTACTTC. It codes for CASSLGQIQETQYF.

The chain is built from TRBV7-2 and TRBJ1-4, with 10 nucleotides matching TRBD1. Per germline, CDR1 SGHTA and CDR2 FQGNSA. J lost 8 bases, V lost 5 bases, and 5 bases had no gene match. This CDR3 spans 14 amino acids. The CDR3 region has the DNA TGTGCCAGCAGCCCTTGGGACAGGGGAGAAAAACTGTTTTTT. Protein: CASSPWDRGEKLFF. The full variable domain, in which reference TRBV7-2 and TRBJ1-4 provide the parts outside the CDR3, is GAGVSQSPSNKVTEKGKDVELRCDPISGHTALYWYRQSLGQGLEFLIYFQGNSAPDKSGLPSDRFSAERTGGSVSTLTIQRTQQEDSAVYLCASSPWDRGEKLFFGSGTQLSVL.

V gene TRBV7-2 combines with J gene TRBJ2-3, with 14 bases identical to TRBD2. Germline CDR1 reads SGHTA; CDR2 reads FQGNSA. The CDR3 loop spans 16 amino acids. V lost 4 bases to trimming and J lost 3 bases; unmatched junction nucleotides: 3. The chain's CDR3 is CASSSRLAGGTDTQYF. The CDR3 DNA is TGTGCCAGCAGCTCCCGACTAGCGGGAGGGACAGATACGCAGTATTTT.

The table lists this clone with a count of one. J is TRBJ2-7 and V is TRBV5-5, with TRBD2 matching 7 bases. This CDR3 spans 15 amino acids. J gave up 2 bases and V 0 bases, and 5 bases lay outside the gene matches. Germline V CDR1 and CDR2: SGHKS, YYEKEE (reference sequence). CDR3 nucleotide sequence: TGTGCCAGCAGCTTGGGAACCGGGACTACCTACGAGCAGTACTTC. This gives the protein CASSLGTGTTYEQYF.

The CDR3 loop reads CASSQQGYTGELFF. DNA of the CDR3: TGTGCCAGCAGCCAACAGGGGTACACCGGGGAGCTGTTTTTT. The V and J genes are TRBV14 and TRBJ2-2; a weak D match, TRBD1 (6 bases). V gave up 2 bases and J gave up 3 bases, with 7 bases separating them. Germline V CDR1 and CDR2: SGHDN, FVKESK. The CDR3 runs to 14 residues.

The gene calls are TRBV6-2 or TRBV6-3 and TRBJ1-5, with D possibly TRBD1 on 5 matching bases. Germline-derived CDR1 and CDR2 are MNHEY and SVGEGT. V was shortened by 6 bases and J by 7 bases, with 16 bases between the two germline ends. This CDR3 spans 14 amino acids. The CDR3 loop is CASSQLKGVQPQHF. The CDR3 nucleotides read TGTGCCAGCAGCCAACTCAAAGGGGTACAGCCCCAGCATTTT.

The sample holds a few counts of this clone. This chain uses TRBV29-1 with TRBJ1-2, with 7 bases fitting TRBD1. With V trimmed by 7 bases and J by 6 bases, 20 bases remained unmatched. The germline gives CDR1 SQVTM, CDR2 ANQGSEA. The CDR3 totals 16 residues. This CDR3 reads CSASDRAEIKWHGYTF. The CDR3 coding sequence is TGCAGCGCTAGCGACAGGGCGGAGATTAAGTGGCATGGCTACACCTTC. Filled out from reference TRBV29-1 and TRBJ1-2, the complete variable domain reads SAVISQKPSRDICQRGTSLTIQCQVDSQVTMMFWYRQQPGQSLTLIATANQGSEATYESGFVIDKFPISRPNLTFSTLTVSNMSPEDSSIYLCSASDRAEIKWHGYTFGSGTRLTVV.

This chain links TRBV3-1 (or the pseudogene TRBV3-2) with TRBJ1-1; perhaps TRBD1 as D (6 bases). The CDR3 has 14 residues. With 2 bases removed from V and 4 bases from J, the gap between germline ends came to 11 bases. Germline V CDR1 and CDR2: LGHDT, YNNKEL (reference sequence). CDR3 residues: CASSQPQGSTEAFF. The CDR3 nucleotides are TGTGCCAGCAGCCAACCTCAGGGGAGCACTGAAGCTTTCTTT.

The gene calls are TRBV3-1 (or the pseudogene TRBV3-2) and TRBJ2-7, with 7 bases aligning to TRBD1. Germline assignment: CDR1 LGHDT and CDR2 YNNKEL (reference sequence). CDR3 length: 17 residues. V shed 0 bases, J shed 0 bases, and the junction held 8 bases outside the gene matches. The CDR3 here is CASSQEFEGASSYEQYF. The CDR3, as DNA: TGTGCCAGCAGCCAAGAGTTTGAGGGGGCGAGCTCCTACGAGCAGTACTTC.

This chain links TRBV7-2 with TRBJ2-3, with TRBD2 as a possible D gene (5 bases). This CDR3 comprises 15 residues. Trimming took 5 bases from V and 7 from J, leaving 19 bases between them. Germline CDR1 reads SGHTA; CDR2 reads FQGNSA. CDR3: CASSPTGGLPHTQYF. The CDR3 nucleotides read TGTGCCAGCAGCCCCACGGGCGGGTTACCCCATACGCAGTATTTT.

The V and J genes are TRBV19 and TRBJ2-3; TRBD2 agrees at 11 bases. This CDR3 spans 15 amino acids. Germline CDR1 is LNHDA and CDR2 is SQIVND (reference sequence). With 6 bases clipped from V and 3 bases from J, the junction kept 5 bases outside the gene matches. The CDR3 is CASRTTSGRTDTQYF. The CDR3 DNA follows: TGTGCCAGTAGAACAACTAGCGGGAGAACAGATACGCAGTATTTT.

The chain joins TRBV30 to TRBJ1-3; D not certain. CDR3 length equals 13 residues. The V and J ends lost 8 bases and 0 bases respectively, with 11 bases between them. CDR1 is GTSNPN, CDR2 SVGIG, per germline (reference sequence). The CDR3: CARDTNSGNTIYF. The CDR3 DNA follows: TGTGCCAGAGACACGAACTCTGGAAACACCATATATTTT.

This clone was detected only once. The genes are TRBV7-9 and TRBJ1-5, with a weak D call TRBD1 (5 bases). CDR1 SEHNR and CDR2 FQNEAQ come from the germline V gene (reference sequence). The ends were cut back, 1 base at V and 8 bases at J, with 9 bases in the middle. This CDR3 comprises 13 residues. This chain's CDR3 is CASSLVQGEPQHF. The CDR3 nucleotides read TGTGCCAGCAGCTTAGTCCAGGGTGAGCCCCAGCATTTT.

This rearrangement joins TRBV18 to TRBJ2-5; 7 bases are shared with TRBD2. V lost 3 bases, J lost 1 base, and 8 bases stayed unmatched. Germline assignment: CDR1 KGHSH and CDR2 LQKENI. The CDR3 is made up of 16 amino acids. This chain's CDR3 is CASSPLGGSGQETQYF. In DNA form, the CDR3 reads TGTGCCAGCTCACCCCTCGGGGGGTCGGGCCAAGAGACCCAGTACTTC.

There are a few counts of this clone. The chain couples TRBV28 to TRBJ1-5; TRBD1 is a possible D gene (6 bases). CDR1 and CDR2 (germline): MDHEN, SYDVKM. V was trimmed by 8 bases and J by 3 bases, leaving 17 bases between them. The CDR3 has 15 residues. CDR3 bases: TGTGCCAGCGTTTCGACGGGGGGCCTCAATCAGCCCCAGCATTTT. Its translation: CASVSTGGLNQPQHF.